These T cell receptor beta chains were read from a single sample in a study of glioma-infiltrating T cells. TCRdb reanalysed the multiplex PCR reads using MiXCR and keeps one entry per CDR3 protein. The sample includes 170,000 or so distinct CDR3 sequences, about 46% of them seen just once. What was sequenced was glioma tissue, nonneoplastic brain tissue, or PBMCs (not recorded which). Source of these receptors: a human donor with low-grade glioma or glioblastoma, undergoing nonglioma brain surgery, or in good health (not recorded which). Each CDR3 is given with its conserved first and last residue. Each record gives: CDR3 protein, CDR3 DNA, J gene, V gene, D gene, clone size. D genes are given only for firm matches. Rows give clone size only sometimes, using once, few, many, or a class for an expanded clone.

CATSSFRGRRNNEQFF	TGTGCCACCAGCAGTTTTCGAGGGAGGAGGAACAATGAGCAGTTCTTC	TRBJ2-1	TRBV15	NA	many
CSVMQNTEAFF	TGCAGCGTCATGCAGAACACTGAAGCTTTCTTT	TRBJ1-1	TRBV29-1	NA	few
CASSSWSLSHEQFF	TGTGCCAGCTCATCCTGGTCCCTAAGTCATGAGCAGTTCTTC	TRBJ2-1	TRBV28	NA	NA
CASSFGLQNTEAFF	TGTGCCAGCAGTTTCGGACTCCAGAACACTGAAGCTTTCTTT	TRBJ1-1	TRBV28	NA	many
CASSSGTIGYLEQFF	TGTGCCAGCAGCTCTGGGACTATCGGGTATCTTGAGCAGTTCTTC	TRBJ2-1	TRBV11-1	TRBD2	NA
CSARGTRDRGPIDYSEQFF	TGCAGTGCTAGAGGAACCCGGGACAGGGGCCCCATTGACTACAGTGAGCAGTTCTTC	TRBJ2-1	TRBV20-1	TRBD1	NA
CATSRSGRSYNEEFF	TGTGCCACCAGCCGTAGCGGGAGATCCTACAATGAGGAGTTCTTC	TRBJ2-1	TRBV15	TRBD2	NA
CASSLSGTEDTQYF	TGTGCCAGCAGTTTATCAGGGACGGAAGATACGCAGTATTTT	TRBJ2-3	TRBV12-3/TRBV12-4	NA	NA
CASSPRQGRGAKNIQYF	TGTGCCAGCAGCCCAAGACAGGGGAGAGGAGCCAAAAACATTCAGTACTTC	TRBJ2-4	TRBV2	TRBD1	NA
CASSINRKQETQYF	TGTGCCAGTAGTATAAACAGAAAACAAGAGACCCAGTACTTC	TRBJ2-5	TRBV19	NA	NA
CASSKGRNYGCTF	TGTGCCAGCAGCAAGGGACGGAACTATGGCTGCACCTTC	TRBJ1-2	TRBV5-4	NA	NA
CASSLAGAREQFF	TGTGCCAGCAGTTTAGCGGGAGCTCGGGAGCAGTTCTTC	TRBJ2-1	TRBV12-3/TRBV12-4	NA	few
CSVGHPGYTF	TGCAGCGTCGGTCACCCTGGCTACACCTTC	TRBJ1-2	TRBV29-1	NA	NA
CSAALAYGETQYF	TGCAGTGCTGCACTAGCGTACGGAGAGACCCAGTACTTC	TRBJ2-5	TRBV20-1	TRBD2	many
CATSASTDTQYF	TGTGCCACCTCCGCTAGCACAGATACGCAGTATTTT	TRBJ2-3	TRBV2	NA	many
CASSRQTISSTEAFF	TGTGCCAGCAGTAGACAGACCATATCGAGCACTGAAGCTTTCTTT	TRBJ1-1	TRBV6-1	NA	NA
CASSLRTYGTSGTGDTQYF	TGTGCCAGCAGTTTACGCACTTACGGGACTAGCGGGACCGGAGATACGCAGTATTTT	TRBJ2-3	TRBV28	TRBD2	NA
CASRPSHGSGYGYTF	TGTGCCAGCAGACCAAGCCATGGATCGGGGTATGGCTACACCTTC	TRBJ1-2	TRBV7-2	NA	NA
CARSQEIGTEAFF	TGTGCCCGCAGCCAAGAAATCGGCACTGAAGCTTTCTTT	TRBJ1-1	TRBV14	NA	NA
CSVDLRQDKQYF	TGCAGCGTTGACCTCCGACAGGATAAGCAGTATTTT	TRBJ2-3	TRBV29-1	NA	NA
CAISLFDRIGTGELFF	TGTGCCATCAGTCTTTTTGACAGGATTGGGACCGGGGAGCTGTTTTTT	TRBJ2-2	TRBV28	NA	once
CASSPDGLAGSYEQYF	TGTGCCAGCAGCCCCGACGGACTAGCGGGATCCTACGAGCAGTACTTC	TRBJ2-7	TRBV7-2	TRBD2	NA
CSARAGTSKTYEQYF	TGCAGTGCTAGAGCCGGGACAAGTAAAACCTACGAGCAGTACTTC	TRBJ2-7	TRBV20-1	NA	NA
CASRTPGQAVYEQYF	TGTGCCAGCAGAACACCTGGACAGGCCGTCTACGAGCAGTACTTC	TRBJ2-7	TRBV6-1	TRBD1	many